This T cell receptor (beta chain) was documented in a study of cytomegalovirus exposure and HLA in healthy donors. PCR was performed using 60 Vbeta and 13 Jbeta primers. The method was immunoSEQ multiplex PCR; TCRdb's version includes in-frame clones alone and lacks a portion of them. Counted here are about 160,000 clones, around 74% occurring once; the ten biggest clones make up about 2%. Sequences were obtained from PBMCs. This TCR derives from a female donor in good health and CMV-seronegative.

This chain's CDR3 is CASFEGAGYGYTF. In DNA, the CDR3 is TGTGCCAGCTTTGAGGGGGCAGGGTATGGCTACACCTTC. The V gene is TRBV18, the J gene TRBJ1-2; 7 bases fit TRBD1. The trim removed 7 bases at V and 5 bases at J, leaving 7 bases unmatched. The CDR3 runs to 13 residues. Per germline, CDR1 KGHSH and CDR2 LQKENI.